The clone carrying this TCR beta chain appeared once. Its antigen is unknown. These data are taken from a study of T cell responses to AZD1222 COVID-19 vaccine. Study-wide points: As reported, nearly half of all spike-specific TCRs target variant regions that are unmutated. CD4 TCRs linked to vaccination spanned spike, dominating at 160-218 and 743-854. Recipients of two AZD1222 doses showed rising Spike-specific TCR breadth and depth. Donors skewed white British and female; clonal diversity was possibly underestimated.

The protocol was immunoSEQ multiplex PCR, while the TCRdb copy is restricted to in-frame clones and leaves out a portion. The sample carries about 180,000 clones, 88% recorded once. The germline V gene encodes CDR1 SGHTA and CDR2 FQGTGA. The CDR3 sequence is 13 residues long. V trimming: 5 bases; J trimming: 2 bases; junction bases outside the gene matches: 3. The sample in question was peripheral blood, obtained 28 days after the second AZD1222 dose. This rearrangement joins TRBV7-3 to TRBJ2-7; 7 bases align to TRBD1. This receptor was taken from an adult who received the AZD1222 COVID-19 vaccine. The CDR3 spells CASSIQGTYEQYF. The DNA of the CDR3 is TGTGCCAGCAGCATACAGGGGACCTACGAGCAGTACTTC.